This TCR beta chain was sequenced in a study of blood T cell repertoires in COVID-19. Study overall: The cDNA or gDNA used as material had been derived from T cells, B-cell-depleted T cells, or PBMCs.

The age range of participants was about 18 to 95 years, with residence in about two dozen US areas. Participants were placed into cohorts based on the clinical history they reported. Two negative PCRs, clearance, or symptom resolution had been documented for recovered Cohort 3 donors. The V gene lost 4 bases and the J gene lost 6 bases, with 13 bases spanning the gap. This CDR3 has 13 residues. Germline assignment: CDR1 SGHNT and CDR2 YYREEE (reference sequence). The data were produced by immunoSEQ multiplex PCR, yet TCRdb's version contains in-frame clones alone and is incomplete. The sample contains about 130,000 clones, around four fifths of which appear only once.

The sample taken for sequencing was PBMCs or T cells enriched from blood (not recorded which). The V gene is TRBV5-4, the J gene TRBJ1-1; perhaps TRBD1 as D (6 bases). This TCR derives from a woman between 50 and 59 years old who had recovered from COVID-19. The CDR3 DNA follows: TGTGCCAGCAGCCCAGGGGTGAGCGCTGAAGCTTTCTTT. It codes for CASSPGVSAEAFF.